The TCR beta chain described here comes from a study of human T cells and chemical hapten exposure (dated by TCRdb to about 2021). About the investigation overall: For sensitization, 2% DPC in acetone was applied to a 2 cm by 2 cm area of upper inner arm skin. Throughout the approximately 24-week study period, patients were also given weekly therapeutic DPC doses on the scalp. Patch testing was done on the upper back using Finn chambers containing 0.01% DPC, and results were scored after 6 days according to International Contact Dermatitis Research Group standards. The mostly female patient cohort included alopecia areata with under or over 50% scalp involvement, alopecia totalis and alopecia universalis. Libraries were pooled for sequencing, and variation in per-sample TCR yields was attributed mainly to small differences in library volumes within the pool. The study tracked peripheral blood TCR repertoire changes in vivo during primary and secondary sensitization to the hapten diphenylcyclopropenone (DPC) in alopecia patients. Blood samples were taken from patients before sensitization (week 0) and at 2, 6 and about 24 weeks after DPC sensitization. Blood for TCR sequencing was provided by twenty-nine alopecia patients at one to four time points (pre-sensitization, 2, 6 and 24 weeks). Each blood RNA sample was used to sequence both TCR alpha and TCR beta chains. The paper as a whole reports these results and caveats: Because every patient had alopecia, a presumed autoimmune disease, the patients' immune response might differ from that of healthy individuals. Patch test score was positively correlated with the number of PT1 expanded TCRs, with significance at thresholds 8, 16 and 32 but not at 4. DPC sensitization did not change how many TCRs were above 1 in 1000 frequency, and no evidence was found of alterations in global repertoire structure. Compared with pre-sensitization or healthy control sets, expanded TCRs formed significantly more large CDR3 similarity clusters, which is consistent with antigen-driven responses. After repeated subsampling, changes were observed in the strength of the expansion versus patch-test correlation and in the threshold at which the correlation became significant.

CDR1 and CDR2, per the germline V gene (reference sequence), are LNHDA and SQIVND. The cysteine opens and the phenylalanine closes a CDR3 of 14 amino acids. The read is trimmed to its CDR3 DNA, 42 bases read in frame from base 1. Trimming takes 2 bases from V and 5 bases from J, and the germline ends sit 10 bases apart. The method was RACE. Sequencing was performed on a NextSeq 500. During library preparation, unique molecular identifiers were attached to individual cDNA molecules so that TCRs could be counted quantitatively and reproducibly. In the original analysis: Samples had a median of 95,638 TCRs, with a range from roughly 20,000 to 690,600. The Decombinator software suite was used to annotate the V, J and CDR3 of the TCR reads. For the PS versus PT1 abundance plots, all samples were subsampled to the same number of TCRs (28,000). TCRs were defined as expanded if absent before sensitization and observed at least eight times at the 2-week time point. TCRdb took the public reads, trimmed them with fastp at Q25, ran MiXCR for clone calling and kept in-frame beta chains. Every entry covers one CDR3 protein and lists the most common genes and DNA from its rows. In this record, the V and J calls reflect TCRdb's handling and not the investigators' own analysis. The sample profile shows some 42,000 distinct CDR3 sequences; around a tenth of them were found once. The ten largest account for around 15% of the sample.

Worth noting for this clonotype: There is no known antigen for this receptor. The record has no base qualities; no much larger clone is one base away.

In the paper's terms, the time point label means: patch test 2, 6 weeks after DPC sensitization. Read against the paper, the sample's treatment or condition label means: therapeutic diphenylcyclopropenone sensitization with weekly scalp DPC. Total RNA was isolated from unfractionated whole blood collected in Tempus Blood RNA tubes. Blood at each patch-test visit was drawn before the patch test was applied. Eligible patients were aged 18 to 70, diagnosed with alopecia, deemed suitable for DPC therapy, and excluded if pregnant. The sequence was collected from a woman in her 30s with alopecia areata. Some clones in this sample may be carry-over from other donors' samples. The sequence is built from TRBV19 and TRBJ1-5; matching of 6 bases hints at TRBD1 as the D gene. Sequenced material: whole blood, taken in connection with sensitization to the hapten diphenylcyclopropenone (DPC). CDR3 region: CASSITAGDQPQHF. The nucleotide sequence is given as TGTGCCAGTAGTATAACGGCAGGGGATCAGCCCCAGCATTTT.